What follows are 3 T cell receptor beta chains derived from one specimen sequenced in a study of cytomegalovirus exposure and HLA in healthy donors. This PCR relied on a set of 60 Vbeta primers and 13 Jbeta primers. Using immunoSEQ multiplex PCR, the repertoire was profiled, and TCRdb retains in-frame clones only, with some absent. The data show some 150,000 clones, 60% to 80% seen once. The sequencing sample was made of PBMCs. The receptor source for this set is a woman in her thirties in good health and CMV-seronegative.

The CDR3 DNA is TGCGCCAGCAGCCCCTCGGAGGGTGAAAAACTGTTTTTT. It codes for CASSPSEGEKLFF. The chain employs TRBV4-1 and TRBJ1-4, with D unclear. The CDR3 contains 13 residues. Germline V gene lookup returns CDR1 MGHRA and CDR2 YSYEKL. The germline V and J ends were trimmed by 4 bases and 7 bases, with 10 bases remaining between them.

This clone was seen a single time. The chain couples TRBV5-6 to TRBJ2-5; possible D gene TRBD2, 5 bases. This CDR3 has 14 amino acids. Between the trimmed V and J ends, which lost 4 bases and 7 bases, there was a span of 17 bases. CDR1 and CDR2 (germline): SGHDT, YYEEEE. CDR3 DNA sequence: TGTGCCAGCAGCACCCGGCCCCGCGAGGGGACCCAGTACTTC. This encodes CASSTRPREGTQYF.

The chain is built from TRBV10-3 and TRBJ2-2; D is perhaps TRBD2 (6 bases). Germline-derived CDR1 and CDR2 are ENHRY and SYGVKD. This CDR3 spans 16 amino acids. Trimming removed 0 bases at V and 2 bases at J, with 10 bases between. Here the CDR3 DNA reads TGTGCCATCAGTGAGTCTAACGGGGGAAACACCGGGGAGCTGTTTTTT. Encoded protein: CAISESNGGNTGELFF.